This T cell receptor beta chain appears in the sequencing data of a study of blood T cell repertoires in COVID-19. Study overall: Samples representing acute and convalescent COVID-19 were sourced from the United States, Italy and Spain. Sources were T cells, B-cell-depleted T cells, or PBMCs; the material itself was cDNA or gDNA.

The CDR3 contains 13 residues. The V gene's germline CDR1 is MNHEY and CDR2 SVGAGI. Trimming shortened V by 7 bases and J by 4 bases, and 14 bases separated the two germline ends. The protocol was immunoSEQ multiplex PCR, while the TCRdb copy is restricted to in-frame clones and leaves out a portion. The sample includes 65,000 to 75,000 clones, approximately 78% of them seen just once. This clone appeared once. The TCR originated in a human donor in a cohort sampled during active COVID-19. The gene calls are TRBV6-5 and TRBJ2-7, with a tentative D call TRBD1 (6 bases). What was sequenced was peripheral blood. CDR3 region: CASNEIQGYEQYF. The CDR3, as DNA: TGTGCCAGCAACGAAATCCAGGGGTACGAGCAGTACTTC.